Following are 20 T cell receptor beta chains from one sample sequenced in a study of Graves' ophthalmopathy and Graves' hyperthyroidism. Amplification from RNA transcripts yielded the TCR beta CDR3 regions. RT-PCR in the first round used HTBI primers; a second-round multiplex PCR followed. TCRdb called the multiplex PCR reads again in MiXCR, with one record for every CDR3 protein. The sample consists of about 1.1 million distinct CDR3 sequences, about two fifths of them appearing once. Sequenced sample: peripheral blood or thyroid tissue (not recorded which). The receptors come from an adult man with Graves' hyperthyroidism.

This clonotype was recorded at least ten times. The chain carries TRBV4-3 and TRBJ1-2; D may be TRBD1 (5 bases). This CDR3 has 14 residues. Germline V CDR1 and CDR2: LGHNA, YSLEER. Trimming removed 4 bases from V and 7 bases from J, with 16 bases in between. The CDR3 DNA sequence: TGCGCCAGCAGCCGGCAGGGTGGGGCGTCTGGCTACACCTTC. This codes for CASSRQGGASGYTF.

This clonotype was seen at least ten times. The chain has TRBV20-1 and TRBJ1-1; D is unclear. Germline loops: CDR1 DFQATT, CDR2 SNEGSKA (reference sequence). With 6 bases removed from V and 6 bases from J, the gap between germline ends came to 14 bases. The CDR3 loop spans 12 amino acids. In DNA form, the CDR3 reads TGCAGTGCGGACGGAGAACGGTCTGAAGCTTTCTTT. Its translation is CSADGERSEAFF.

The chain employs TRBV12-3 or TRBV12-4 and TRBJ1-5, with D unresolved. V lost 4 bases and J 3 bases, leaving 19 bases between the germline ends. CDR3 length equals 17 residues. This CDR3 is CASSYSRVLGSNQPQHF. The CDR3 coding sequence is TGTGCCAGCAGTTACTCGAGGGTGTTGGGATCCAATCAGCCCCAGCATTTT.

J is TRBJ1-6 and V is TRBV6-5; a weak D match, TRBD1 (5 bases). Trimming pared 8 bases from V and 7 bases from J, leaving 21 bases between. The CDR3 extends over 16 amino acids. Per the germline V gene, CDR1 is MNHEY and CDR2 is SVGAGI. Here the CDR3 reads CASGRGRQPDNSPLHF. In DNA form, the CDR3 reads TGTGCCAGCGGTCGGGGAAGACAGCCCGACAATTCACCCCTCCACTTT.

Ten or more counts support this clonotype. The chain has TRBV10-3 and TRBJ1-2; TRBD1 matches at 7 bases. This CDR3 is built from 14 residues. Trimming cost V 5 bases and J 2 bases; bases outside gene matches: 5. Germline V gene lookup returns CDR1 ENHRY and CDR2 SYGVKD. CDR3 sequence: CAISHDRANYGYTF. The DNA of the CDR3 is TGTGCCATCAGTCACGACAGGGCCAACTATGGCTACACCTTC.

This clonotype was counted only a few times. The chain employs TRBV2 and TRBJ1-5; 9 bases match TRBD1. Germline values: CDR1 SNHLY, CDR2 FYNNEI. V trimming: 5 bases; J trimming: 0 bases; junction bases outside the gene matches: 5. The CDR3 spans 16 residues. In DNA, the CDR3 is TGTGCCAGCAGTCCACAGGGGGCTGATAGCAATCAGCCCCAGCATTTT. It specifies CASSPQGADSNQPQHF.

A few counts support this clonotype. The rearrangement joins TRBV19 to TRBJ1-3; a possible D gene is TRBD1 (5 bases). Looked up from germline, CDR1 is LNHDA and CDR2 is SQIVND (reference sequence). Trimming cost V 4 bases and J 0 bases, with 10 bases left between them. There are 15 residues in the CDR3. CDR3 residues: CASSTGHSSGNTIYF. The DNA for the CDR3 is TGTGCCAGTAGTACTGGACACTCCTCTGGAAACACCATATATTTT.

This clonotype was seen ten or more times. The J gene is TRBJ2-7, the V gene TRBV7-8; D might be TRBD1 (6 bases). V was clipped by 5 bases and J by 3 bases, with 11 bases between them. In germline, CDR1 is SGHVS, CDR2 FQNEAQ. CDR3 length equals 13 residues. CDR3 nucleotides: TGTGCCAGCAGCCTAGGACAGCACTACGAGCAGTACTTC. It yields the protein CASSLGQHYEQYF. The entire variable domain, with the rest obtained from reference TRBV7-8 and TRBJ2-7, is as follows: GAGVSQSPRYKVAKRGQDVALRCDPISGHVSLFWYQQALGQGPEFLTYFQNEAQLDKSGLPSDRFFAERPEGSVSTLKIQRTQQEDSAVYLCASSLGQHYEQYFGPGTRLTVT.

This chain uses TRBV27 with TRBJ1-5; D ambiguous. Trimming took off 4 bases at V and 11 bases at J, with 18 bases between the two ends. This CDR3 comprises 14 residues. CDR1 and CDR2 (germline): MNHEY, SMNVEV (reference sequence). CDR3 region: CASSSSRRSAAQHF. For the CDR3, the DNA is TGTGCCAGCAGTTCTAGTAGGAGATCAGCGGCCCAGCATTTT.

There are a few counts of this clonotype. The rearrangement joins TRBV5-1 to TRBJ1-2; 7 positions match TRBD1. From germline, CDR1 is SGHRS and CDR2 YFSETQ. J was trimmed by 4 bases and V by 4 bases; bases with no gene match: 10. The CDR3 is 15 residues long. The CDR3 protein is CASSETRDSFYGYTF. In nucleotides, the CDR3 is TGCGCCAGCAGCGAAACCCGGGACAGCTTCTATGGCTACACCTTC.

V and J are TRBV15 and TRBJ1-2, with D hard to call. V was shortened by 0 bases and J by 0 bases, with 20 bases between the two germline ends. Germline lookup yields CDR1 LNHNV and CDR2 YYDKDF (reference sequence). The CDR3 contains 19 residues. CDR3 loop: CATSRDASSIDGSNYGYTF. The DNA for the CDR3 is TGTGCCACCAGCAGAGATGCCAGTAGTATCGACGGATCTAACTATGGCTACACCTTC.

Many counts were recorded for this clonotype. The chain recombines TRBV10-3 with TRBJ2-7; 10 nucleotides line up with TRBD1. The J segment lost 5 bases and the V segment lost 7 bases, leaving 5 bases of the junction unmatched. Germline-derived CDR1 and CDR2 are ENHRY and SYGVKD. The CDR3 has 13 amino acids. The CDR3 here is CAITGQGNHEQYF. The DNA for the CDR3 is TGTGCCATCACGGGACAGGGGAATCACGAGCAGTACTTC.

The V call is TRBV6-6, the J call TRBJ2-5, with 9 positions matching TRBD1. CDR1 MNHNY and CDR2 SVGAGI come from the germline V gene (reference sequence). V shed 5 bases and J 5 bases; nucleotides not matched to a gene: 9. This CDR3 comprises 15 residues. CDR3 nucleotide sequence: TGTGCCAGCAGTGAACGACAGGGGGACGGGGAGACCCAGTACTTC. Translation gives CASSERQGDGETQYF.

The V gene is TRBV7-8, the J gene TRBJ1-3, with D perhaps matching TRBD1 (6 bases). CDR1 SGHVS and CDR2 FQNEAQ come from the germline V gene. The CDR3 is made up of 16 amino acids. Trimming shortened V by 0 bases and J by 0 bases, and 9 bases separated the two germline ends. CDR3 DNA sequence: TGTGCCAGCAGCTTAGCAGGGGGTTCCTCTGGAAACACCATATATTTT. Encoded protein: CASSLAGGSSGNTIYF.

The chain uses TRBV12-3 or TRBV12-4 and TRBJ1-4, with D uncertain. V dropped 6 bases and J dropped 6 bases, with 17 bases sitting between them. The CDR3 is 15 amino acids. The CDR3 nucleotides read TGTGCCAGCAGCCCTTCCCGGGCCTTTGATGAAAAACTGTTTTTT. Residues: CASSPSRAFDEKLFF.

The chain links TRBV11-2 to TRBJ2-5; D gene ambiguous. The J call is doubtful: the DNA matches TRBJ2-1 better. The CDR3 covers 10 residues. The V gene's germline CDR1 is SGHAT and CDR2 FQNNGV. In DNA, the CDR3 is TGTGCCAGCAGCTTGAATGAGCAGTTCTTC. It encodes CASSLNEQFF.

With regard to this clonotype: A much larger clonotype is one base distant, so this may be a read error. CDR3 region: CASARLGQGTRQPQHF. The DNA of the CDR3 is TGTGCCAGTGCCAGACTGGGACAGGGGACGAGGCAGCCCCAGCATTTT. The rearrangement links TRBV19 to TRBJ1-5; 10 bases align to TRBD1. V was pared by 8 bases and J by 7 bases, with 14 bases of the junction left unmatched. The CDR3 contains 16 residues. The V gene's germline CDR1 is LNHDA and CDR2 SQIVND (reference sequence).

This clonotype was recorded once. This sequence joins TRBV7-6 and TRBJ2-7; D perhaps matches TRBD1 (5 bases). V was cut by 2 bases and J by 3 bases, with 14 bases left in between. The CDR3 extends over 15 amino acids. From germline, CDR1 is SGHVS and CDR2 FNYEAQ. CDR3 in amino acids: CASSLYHGAHYEQYF. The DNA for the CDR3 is TGTGCCAGCAGCTTATATCATGGGGCCCACTACGAGCAGTACTTC.

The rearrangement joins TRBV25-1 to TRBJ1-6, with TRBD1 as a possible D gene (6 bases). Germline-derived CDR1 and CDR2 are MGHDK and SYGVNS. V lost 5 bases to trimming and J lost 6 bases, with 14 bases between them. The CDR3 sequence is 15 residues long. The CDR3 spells CASSTRTARNSPLHF. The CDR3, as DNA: TGTGCCAGCAGTACCCGGACAGCCCGTAATTCACCCCTCCACTTT.

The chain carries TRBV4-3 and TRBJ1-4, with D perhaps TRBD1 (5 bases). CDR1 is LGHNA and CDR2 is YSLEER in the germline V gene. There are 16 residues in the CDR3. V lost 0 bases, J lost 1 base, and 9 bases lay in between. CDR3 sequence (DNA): TGCGCCAGCAGCCAAGAGCAGGGCAGAACTAATGAAAAACTGTTTTTT. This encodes CASSQEQGRTNEKLFF.